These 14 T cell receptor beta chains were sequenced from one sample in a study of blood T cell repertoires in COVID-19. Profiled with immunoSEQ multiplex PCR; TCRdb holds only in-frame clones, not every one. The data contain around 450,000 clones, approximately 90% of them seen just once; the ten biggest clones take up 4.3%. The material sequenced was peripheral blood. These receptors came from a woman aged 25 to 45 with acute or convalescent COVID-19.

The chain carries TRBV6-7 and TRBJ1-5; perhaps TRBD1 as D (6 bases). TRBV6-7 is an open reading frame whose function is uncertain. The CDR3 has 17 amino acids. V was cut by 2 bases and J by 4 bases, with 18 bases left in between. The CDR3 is CASSYPDATGSNQPQHF. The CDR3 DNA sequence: TGTGCCAGCAGTTACCCAGACGCCACAGGGTCGAATCAGCCCCAGCATTTT.

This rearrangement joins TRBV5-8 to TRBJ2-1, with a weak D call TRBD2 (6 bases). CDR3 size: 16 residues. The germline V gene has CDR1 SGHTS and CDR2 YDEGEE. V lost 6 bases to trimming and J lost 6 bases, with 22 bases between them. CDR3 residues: CASTQNGGMRTNEQFF. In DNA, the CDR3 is TGTGCCAGCACCCAGAACGGGGGTATGAGGACCAATGAGCAGTTCTTC.

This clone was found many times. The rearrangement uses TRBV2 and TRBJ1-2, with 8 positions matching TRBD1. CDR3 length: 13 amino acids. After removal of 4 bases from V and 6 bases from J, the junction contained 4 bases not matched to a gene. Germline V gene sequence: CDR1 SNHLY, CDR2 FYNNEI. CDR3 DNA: TGTGCCAGCAGTGGACAGGGGTCGGATGGCTACACCTTC. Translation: CASSGQGSDGYTF.

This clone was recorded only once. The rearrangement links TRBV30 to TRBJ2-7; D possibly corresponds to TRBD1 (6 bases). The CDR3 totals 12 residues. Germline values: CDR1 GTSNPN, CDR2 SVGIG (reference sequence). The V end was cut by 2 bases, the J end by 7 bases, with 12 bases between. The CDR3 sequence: CAWSKYQGEQYF. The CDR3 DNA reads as TGTGCCTGGAGTAAATACCAGGGGGAGCAGTACTTC.

This CDR3 reads CASSQGNLAGTKETQYF. For the CDR3, the DNA is TGTGCCAGCAGCCAAGGAAACCTAGCGGGGACAAAAGAGACCCAGTACTTC. This chain links TRBV3-1 (or the pseudogene TRBV3-2) with TRBJ2-5, with 9 bases aligning to TRBD2. V trimming: 1 base; J trimming: 3 bases; junction bases outside the gene matches: 9. Germline assignment: CDR1 LGHDT and CDR2 YNNKEL (reference sequence). This CDR3 contains 17 residues.

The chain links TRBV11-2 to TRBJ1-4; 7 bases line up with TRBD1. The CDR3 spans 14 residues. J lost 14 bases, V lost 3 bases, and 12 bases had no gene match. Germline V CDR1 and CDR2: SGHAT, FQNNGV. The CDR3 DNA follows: TGTGCCAGCAGCTTGCTCCAGGGGGGAAGAAGGCTGTTTTTT. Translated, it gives CASSLLQGGRRLFF.

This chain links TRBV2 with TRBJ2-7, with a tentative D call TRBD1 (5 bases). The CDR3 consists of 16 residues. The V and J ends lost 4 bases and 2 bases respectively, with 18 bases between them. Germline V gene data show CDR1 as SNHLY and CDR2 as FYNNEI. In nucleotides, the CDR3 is TGTGCCAGCAGTGGTTATAAGGGGATAAATGCCTACGAGCAGTACTTC. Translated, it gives CASSGYKGINAYEQYF.

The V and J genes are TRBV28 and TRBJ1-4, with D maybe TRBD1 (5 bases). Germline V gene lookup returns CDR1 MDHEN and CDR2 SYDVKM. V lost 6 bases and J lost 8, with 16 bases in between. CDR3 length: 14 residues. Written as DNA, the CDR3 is TGTGCCAGCAGCGATGGCAGGGTCGGCGAAAAACTGTTTTTT. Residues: CASSDGRVGEKLFF.

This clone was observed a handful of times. CDR3 in amino acids: CASRASSYNSPLHF. In DNA, the CDR3 is TGTGCCAGCAGAGCGAGCTCCTATAATTCACCCCTCCACTTT. V gene TRBV2 combines with J gene TRBJ1-6; D is ambiguous. The CDR3 has 14 amino acids. Trimming cost V 6 bases and J 0 bases, with 6 bases left between them. The germline V gene encodes CDR1 SNHLY and CDR2 FYNNEI.

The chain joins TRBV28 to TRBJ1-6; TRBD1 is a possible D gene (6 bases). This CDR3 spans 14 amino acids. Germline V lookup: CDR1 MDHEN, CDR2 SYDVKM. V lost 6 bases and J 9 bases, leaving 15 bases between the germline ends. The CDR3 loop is CASRLPMGASPLHF. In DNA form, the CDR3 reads TGTGCCAGCAGGCTGCCTATGGGGGCTTCACCCCTCCACTTT.

The CDR3 nucleotides are TGTGCCAGCAGCTTGTTAACCTACGAGCAGTACTTC. This sequence encodes CASSLLTYEQYF. This chain joins TRBV5-6 and TRBJ2-7, with D hard to call. CDR1 is SGHDT and CDR2 is YYEEEE in the germline V gene. V dropped 1 base and J dropped 2 bases, with 4 bases sitting between them. This CDR3 region has 12 residues.

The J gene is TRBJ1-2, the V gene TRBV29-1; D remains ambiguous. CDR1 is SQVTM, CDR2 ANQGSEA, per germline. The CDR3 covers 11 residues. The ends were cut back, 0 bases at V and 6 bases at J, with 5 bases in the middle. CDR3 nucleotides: TGCAGCGTTGAAGACTCGGATGGCTACACCTTC. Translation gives CSVEDSDGYTF.

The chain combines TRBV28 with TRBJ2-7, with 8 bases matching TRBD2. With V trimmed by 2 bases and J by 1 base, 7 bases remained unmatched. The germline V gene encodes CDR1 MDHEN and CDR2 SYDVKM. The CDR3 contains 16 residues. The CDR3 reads CASSLASSGPSYEQYF. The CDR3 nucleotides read TGTGCCAGCAGTTTAGCTTCTAGCGGGCCTTCCTACGAGCAGTACTTC.

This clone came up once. The CDR3 protein is CASGQRGKWGGYTF. The CDR3 region has the DNA TGTGCCAGCGGCCAGCGGGGAAAGTGGGGCGGCTACACCTTC. V gene TRBV27 combines with J gene TRBJ1-2, with TRBD1 as a possible D gene (5 bases). This CDR3 is 14 amino acids long. Germline V lookup: CDR1 MNHEY, CDR2 SMNVEV (reference sequence). Trimming took off 8 bases at V and 8 bases at J, with 21 bases between the two ends.